This entry lists 23 T cell receptor beta chains sequenced from one sample in a study of shared clonotypes between healthy human individuals (dated by TCRdb to 2019 to 2021). Library method: the immunoSEQ multiplex PCR assay. TCRdb stores this immuneACCESS table with in-frame sequences only. Part of the clones is absent; in the studies checked, under half of the shortfall reflects unresolved V genes, and no reason is known for the rest. This sample holds roughly 2.5 million clones; more than 80% were observed only once. Roughly 0.13% of the sample lies in the top ten. Sequenced sample: naive CD4+ T cells sorted from blood. Explained via the paper, the cell subset or site label denotes: CD45RA+ positively selected. These TCRs come from a man younger than 30 in good health.

This chain joins TRBV5-1 and TRBJ2-5, with TRBD1 matching over 10 bases. The CDR3 has 18 amino acids. Germline loops: CDR1 SGHRS, CDR2 YFSETQ. V dropped 5 bases and J dropped 1; count of bases not matched to a gene: 14. For the CDR3, the DNA is TGCGCCAGCAGGACCGGGACAGGGGTCGGTAGCGGCCAAGAGACCCAGTACTTC. As protein: CASRTGTGVGSGQETQYF.

The chain is built from TRBV9 and TRBJ2-7; perhaps TRBD1 as D (6 bases). The germline CDR1 and CDR2 sequences are SGDLS and YYNGEE. This CDR3 comprises 14 residues. The ends were cut back, 4 bases at V and 2 bases at J, with 13 bases in the middle. The CDR3 DNA follows: TGTGCCAGCAGCCTTCGGACAGACCCCTACGAGCAGTACTTC. Translated, it gives CASSLRTDPYEQYF.

The chain carries TRBV7-8 and TRBJ2-3; a weak D match, TRBD1 (6 bases). The V end was cut by 3 bases, the J end by 0 bases, with 13 bases between. Germline V gives CDR1 SGHVS, CDR2 FQNEAQ. The CDR3 runs 16 residues. In nucleotides, the CDR3 is TGTGCCAGCAGCTTCTATGGACAGATAAGCACAGATACGCAGTATTTT. Encoded protein: CASSFYGQISTDTQYF. The variable domain in full, completed from reference TRBV7-8 and TRBJ2-3, reads GAGVSQSPRYKVAKRGQDVALRCDPISGHVSLFWYQQALGQGPEFLTYFQNEAQLDKSGLPSDRFFAERPEGSVSTLKIQRTQQEDSAVYLCASSFYGQISTDTQYFGPGTRLTVL.

V gene TRBV7-2 combines with J gene TRBJ2-1; no reliable D call. Germline assignment: CDR1 SGHTA and CDR2 FQGNSA. The CDR3 is 14 residues long. Trimming stripped 2 bases from V and 8 bases from J, with 13 bases between. CDR3 in amino acids: CASSLIGVIDEQFF. DNA of the CDR3: TGTGCCAGCAGCTTAATTGGGGTGATAGATGAGCAGTTCTTC.

The CDR3 sequence: CASRLGQGPEGYGYTF. The DNA of the CDR3 is TGTGCCAGCAGACTTGGACAGGGGCCTGAGGGCTATGGCTACACCTTC. The chain combines TRBV5-4 with TRBJ1-2; 9 bases match TRBD1. Germline assignment: CDR1 SGHNT and CDR2 YYREEE (reference sequence). The CDR3 sequence is 16 residues long. The V segment lost 5 bases and the J segment 4 bases; nucleotides outside the gene matches: 12.

In DNA, the CDR3 is TGTGCCAGCAGCGCCCGGGGGGGCGGACGGGAGACCCAGTACTTC. Amino acids: CASSARGGGRETQYF. V gene TRBV9 combines with J gene TRBJ2-5, with TRBD2 identical over 8 bases. This CDR3 has 15 amino acids. CDR1 and CDR2 (germline): SGDLS, YYNGEE. V dropped 3 bases and J dropped 5; count of bases not matched to a gene: 9. The whole variable domain, remainder taken from reference TRBV9 and TRBJ2-5, is DSGVTQTPKHLITATGQRVTLRCSPRSGDLSVYWYQQSLDQGLQFLIQYYNGEERAKGNILERFSAQQFPDLHSELNLSSLELGDSALYFCASSARGGGRETQYFGPGTRLLVL.

The chain uses TRBV5-4 and TRBJ2-3, with D perhaps given as TRBD1 or TRBD2 (6 bases each). The CDR3 is 15 amino acids. The V and J ends lost 4 bases and 11 bases respectively, with 23 bases between them. CDR1 is SGHNT and CDR2 is YYREEE in the germline V gene (reference sequence). The DNA for the CDR3 is TGTGCCAGCAGCCCAGGAGGGACGGACAGTGGAGAGCAGTATTTT. Translated, it gives CASSPGGTDSGEQYF.

V gene TRBV19 combines with J gene TRBJ2-1; TRBD2 aligns across 9 bases. Per germline, CDR1 LNHDA and CDR2 SQIVND (reference sequence). The V segment lost 10 bases and the J segment 0 bases; nucleotides outside the gene matches: 4. The CDR3 totals 14 residues. In nucleotides, the CDR3 is TGTGCCACCCTAGCGGGACCCTCCTACAATGAGCAGTTCTTC. Translation gives CATLAGPSYNEQFF.

This chain connects TRBV7-9 to TRBJ1-4; no firm D call. Germline-derived CDR1 and CDR2 are SEHNR and FQNEAQ (reference sequence). Trimming took off 4 bases at V and 0 bases at J, with 12 bases between the two ends. This CDR3 is built from 16 residues. The CDR3 bases are TGTGCCAGCAGCTCACGGGCAGCCGCAACTAATGAAAAACTGTTTTTT. Protein sequence: CASSSRAAATNEKLFF.

This chain joins TRBV29-1 and TRBJ2-7, with 9 positions matching TRBD1. CDR1 and CDR2 from the germline V gene are SQVTM and ANQGSEA. The V gene end was trimmed by 0 bases and the J gene end by 0 bases; junction bases not matched to a gene: 6. The CDR3 sequence is 16 residues long. This CDR3 reads CSVEDWTGAFSYEQYF. CDR3 nucleotide sequence: TGCAGCGTTGAAGACTGGACAGGGGCCTTCTCCTACGAGCAGTACTTC.

Only one count was recorded for this clone. Other DNA sequences of this sample code for an identical CDR3. The V gene is TRBV19, the J gene TRBJ2-5; TRBD1 is a possible D gene (6 bases). Per the germline V gene, CDR1 is LNHDA and CDR2 is SQIVND (reference sequence). This CDR3 spans 12 amino acids. The germline V and J ends were trimmed by 6 bases and 5 bases, with 10 bases remaining between them. The CDR3, as DNA: TGTGCCAGTAGCACAGGGTGGGAGACCCAGTACTTC. This gives the protein CASSTGWETQYF.

The V gene is TRBV7-2, the J gene TRBJ2-3, with D unresolved. Trimming cost V 6 bases and J 1 base, with 14 bases left between them. Germline lookup yields CDR1 SGHTA and CDR2 FQGNSA. The CDR3 length is 15 residues. Here the CDR3 DNA reads TGTGCCAGCAGTTGGGCCAAATCGGGCACAGATACGCAGTATTTT. Translated: CASSWAKSGTDTQYF.

Points on this clone: Other DNA sequences in the sample encode the same CDR3. V usage is TRBV28 and J usage is TRBJ2-2; tentative D call: TRBD2 (6 bases). Germline V gives CDR1 MDHEN, CDR2 SYDVKM. The CDR3 covers 12 residues. V lost 5 bases, J lost 5 bases, and 6 bases lay in between. The CDR3 region is CASSGGTGELFF. In DNA, the CDR3 is TGTGCCAGCAGTGGGGGGACCGGGGAGCTGTTTTTT.

This clone was seen just once. The V call is TRBV4-3, the J call TRBJ1-5; weak D call: TRBD1 (6 bases). CDR3 length: 15 amino acids. The V end was cut by 4 bases, the J end by 1 base, with 11 bases between. Germline loops: CDR1 LGHNA, CDR2 YSLEER. The CDR3: CASSRTGSSNQPQHF. CDR3 in DNA: TGCGCCAGCAGCCGTACAGGGTCAAGCAATCAGCCCCAGCATTTT.

The chain recombines TRBV6-5 with TRBJ2-7, with 8 bases aligning to TRBD2. V shed 6 bases and J 1 base; nucleotides not matched to a gene: 5. CDR1 MNHEY and CDR2 SVGAGI come from the germline V gene. The CDR3 sequence is 14 residues long. The CDR3 sequence: CASRPTSGSYEQYF. The DNA of the CDR3 is TGTGCCAGCAGGCCAACTAGCGGTTCCTACGAGCAGTACTTC.

V is TRBV6-1 and J is TRBJ2-7; D possibly corresponds to TRBD1 (6 bases). CDR3 length equals 15 residues. CDR1 is MNHNS and CDR2 is SASEGT in the germline V gene. Trimming took off 5 bases at V and 3 bases at J, with 17 bases between the two ends. The CDR3 spells CASSPRGGFLYEQYF. CDR3 DNA: TGTGCCAGCAGTCCCCGAGGGGGTTTCCTCTACGAGCAGTACTTC.

The chain has TRBV5-1 and TRBJ2-3; TRBD2 matches at 11 bases. This CDR3 has 18 amino acids. In germline, CDR1 is SGHRS, CDR2 YFSETQ. V gave up 1 base and J gave up 2 bases; unmatched junction bases: 9. This chain's CDR3 is CASSLPSGRPLNTDTQYF. CDR3 sequence (DNA): TGCGCCAGCAGCTTGCCTAGCGGGAGGCCCCTAAACACAGATACGCAGTATTTT.

This chain links TRBV18 with TRBJ2-7; D ambiguous. This CDR3 has 15 residues. CDR1 is KGHSH, CDR2 LQKENI, per germline. Trimming removed 1 base from V and 0 bases from J, with 10 bases in between. The CDR3 bases are TGTGCCAGCTCACCACTGATTGTAAGCTCCTACGAGCAGTACTTC. Protein product: CASSPLIVSSYEQYF.

The rearrangement links TRBV7-2 to TRBJ2-3, with no clear D. This CDR3 spans 13 amino acids. V lost 5 bases to trimming and J lost 6 bases, with 12 bases between them. CDR1 is SGHTA and CDR2 is FQGNSA in the germline V gene. The CDR3 is CASSDNGGDTQYF. The CDR3 DNA is TGTGCCAGCAGCGATAACGGTGGGGATACGCAGTATTTT. Drawing the rest from reference TRBV7-2 and TRBJ2-3, the complete variable domain is GAGVSQSPSNKVTEKGKDVELRCDPISGHTALYWYRQSLGQGLEFLIYFQGNSAPDKSGLPSDRFSAERTGGSVSTLTIQRTQQEDSAVYLCASSDNGGDTQYFGPGTRLTVL.

This rearrangement joins TRBV6-1 to TRBJ2-5; 7 nucleotides line up with TRBD2. Germline-derived CDR1 and CDR2 are MNHNS and SASEGT. V shed 5 bases, J shed 5 bases, and the junction held 5 bases outside the gene matches. This CDR3 is built from 13 residues. The DNA of the CDR3 is TGTGCCAGCAGTCTTGCGGGGGTGGAGACCCAGTACTTC. It specifies CASSLAGVETQYF.

The chain couples TRBV28 to TRBJ2-7, with TRBD2 matching 8 bases. The CDR3 is made up of 14 amino acids. Germline trimming cut 6 bases from V and 6 bases from J; bases unmatched to any gene: 10. Germline lookup yields CDR1 MDHEN and CDR2 SYDVKM. The CDR3: CASRDSGLEGEQYF. The CDR3, as DNA: TGTGCCAGCAGAGACTCGGGACTAGAGGGCGAGCAGTACTTC.

This chain uses TRBV20-1 with TRBJ2-3, with unresolved D. With 0 bases removed from V and 5 bases from J, the gap between germline ends came to 3 bases. This CDR3 has 11 residues. Germline V lookup: CDR1 DFQATT, CDR2 SNEGSKA (reference sequence). The CDR3 DNA reads as TGCAGTGCTAGAGATGGAGATACGCAGTATTTT. Protein product: CSARDGDTQYF.

As regards this clone: The sample has other DNA sequences that encode this CDR3 too. This chain connects TRBV7-3 to TRBJ2-3, with D perhaps matching TRBD2 (6 bases). CDR1 is SGHTA, CDR2 FQGTGA, per germline. V shed 2 bases and J shed 1 base, with 10 bases lying between them. The CDR3 is 15 amino acids. CDR3 residues: CASSLLGGGTDTQYF. The CDR3 bases are TGTGCCAGCAGCTTATTAGGCGGGGGCACAGATACGCAGTATTTT.